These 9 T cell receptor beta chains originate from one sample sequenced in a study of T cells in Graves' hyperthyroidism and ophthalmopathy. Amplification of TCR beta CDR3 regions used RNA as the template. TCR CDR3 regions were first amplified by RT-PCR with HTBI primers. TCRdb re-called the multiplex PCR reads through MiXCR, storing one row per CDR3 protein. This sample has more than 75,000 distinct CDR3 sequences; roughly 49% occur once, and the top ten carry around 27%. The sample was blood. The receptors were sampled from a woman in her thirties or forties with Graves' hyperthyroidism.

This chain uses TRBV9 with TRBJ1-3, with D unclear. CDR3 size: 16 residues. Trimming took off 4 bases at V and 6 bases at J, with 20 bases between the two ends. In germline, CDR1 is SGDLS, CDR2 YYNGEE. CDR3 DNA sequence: TGTGCCAGCAGCCACGGACTAGCGACTGGCTTAAACACCATATATTTT. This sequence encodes CASSHGLATGLNTIYF.

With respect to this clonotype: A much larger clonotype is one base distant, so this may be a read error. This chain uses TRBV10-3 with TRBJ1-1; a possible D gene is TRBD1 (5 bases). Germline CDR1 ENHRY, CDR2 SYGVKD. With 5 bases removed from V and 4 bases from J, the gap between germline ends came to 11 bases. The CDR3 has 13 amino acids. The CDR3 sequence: CAISPGGVTEAFF. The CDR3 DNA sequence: TGTGCCATCAGTCCGGGGGGTGTCACTGAAGCTTTCTTT.

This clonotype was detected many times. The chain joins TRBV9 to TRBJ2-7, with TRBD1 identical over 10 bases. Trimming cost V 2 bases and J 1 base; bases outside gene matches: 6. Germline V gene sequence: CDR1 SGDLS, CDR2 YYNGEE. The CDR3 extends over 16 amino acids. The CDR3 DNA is TGTGCCAGCAGCGTGGGCCTGGGACAGGGGTCCTACGAGCAGTACTTC. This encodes CASSVGLGQGSYEQYF. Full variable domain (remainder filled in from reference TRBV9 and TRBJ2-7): DSGVTQTPKHLITATGQRVTLRCSPRSGDLSVYWYQQSLDQGLQFLIQYYNGEERAKGNILERFSAQQFPDLHSELNLSSLELGDSALYFCASSVGLGQGSYEQYFGPGTRLTVT.

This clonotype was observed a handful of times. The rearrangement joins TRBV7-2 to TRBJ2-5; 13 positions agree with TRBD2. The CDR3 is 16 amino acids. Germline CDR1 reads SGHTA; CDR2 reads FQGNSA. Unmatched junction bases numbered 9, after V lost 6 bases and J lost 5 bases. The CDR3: CASSPPGLAGAETQYF. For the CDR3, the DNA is TGTGCCAGCAGTCCACCCGGACTAGCGGGAGCGGAGACCCAGTACTTC.

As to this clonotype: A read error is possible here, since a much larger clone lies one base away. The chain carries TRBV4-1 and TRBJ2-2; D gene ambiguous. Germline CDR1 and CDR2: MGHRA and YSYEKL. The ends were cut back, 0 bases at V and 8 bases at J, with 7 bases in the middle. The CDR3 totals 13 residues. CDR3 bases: TGCGCCAGCAGCCAAGACAATAAAGGGGAGCTGTTTTTT. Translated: CASSQDNKGELFF.

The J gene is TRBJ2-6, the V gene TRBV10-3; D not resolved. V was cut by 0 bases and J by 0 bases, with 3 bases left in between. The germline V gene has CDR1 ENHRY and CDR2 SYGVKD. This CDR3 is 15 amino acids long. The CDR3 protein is CAISESRSGANVLTF. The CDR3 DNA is TGTGCCATCAGTGAGTCACGCTCTGGGGCCAACGTCCTGACTTTC.

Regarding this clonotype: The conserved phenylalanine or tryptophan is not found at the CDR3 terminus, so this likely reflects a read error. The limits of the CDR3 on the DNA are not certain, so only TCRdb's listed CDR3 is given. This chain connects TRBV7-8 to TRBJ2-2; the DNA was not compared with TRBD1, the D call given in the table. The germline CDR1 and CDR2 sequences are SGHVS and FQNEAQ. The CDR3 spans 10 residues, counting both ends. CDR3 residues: CASSSPGGGA.

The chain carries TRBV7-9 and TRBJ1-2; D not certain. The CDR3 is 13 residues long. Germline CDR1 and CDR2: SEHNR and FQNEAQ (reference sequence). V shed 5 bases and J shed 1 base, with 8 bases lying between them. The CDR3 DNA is TGTGCCAGCAGCGGTAACCTTAACTATGGCTACACCTTC. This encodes CASSGNLNYGYTF. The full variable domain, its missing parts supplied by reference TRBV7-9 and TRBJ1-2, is DTGVSQNPRHKITKRGQNVTFRCDPISEHNRLYWYRQTLGQGPEFLTYFQNEAQLEKSRLLSDRFSAERPKGSFSTLEIQRTEQGDSAMYLCASSGNLNYGYTFGSGTRLTVV.

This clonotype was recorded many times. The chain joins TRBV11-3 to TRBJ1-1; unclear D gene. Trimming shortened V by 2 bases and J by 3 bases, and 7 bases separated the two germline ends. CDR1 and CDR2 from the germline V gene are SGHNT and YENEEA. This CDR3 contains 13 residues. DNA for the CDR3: TGTGCCAGCAGCTTAAACTGGGACACTGAAGCTTTCTTT. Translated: CASSLNWDTEAFF.